The rows below give T cell receptor beta chains drawn from one sample of a study of blood T cell repertoires in COVID-19. Sequencing used immunoSEQ multiplex PCR; TCRdb keeps in-frame clones, though not all of them. The table has fewer than 250,000 clones, around four fifths seen once. The material sequenced was peripheral blood. The source of these receptors is a woman between 65 and 79 years old with active or convalescent COVID-19. Both conserved end residues are part of each CDR3. D genes are given only for firm matches. Where a row states a size, it is once, few, many or the class of an expanded clone; other rows omit it.

NA | TRBJ2-7 | TRBV6-5 | 12 | few | CASTRGSGEQYF | TGTGCCAGCACCAGGGGATCGGGAGAGCAGTACTTC
TRBD2 | TRBJ2-1 | TRBV27 | 13 | NA | CASSLRLAAEQFF | TGTGCCAGCAGTTTAAGGCTAGCGGCGGAGCAGTTCTTC
NA | TRBJ1-5 | TRBV28 | 17 | NA | CASSPFVEFIAYQPQHF | TGTGCCAGCAGTCCGTTCGTAGAATTTATTGCTTATCAGCCCCAGCATTTT
TRBD1 | TRBJ1-2 | TRBV6-5 | 14 | NA | CASRTGGQGYGYTF | TGTGCCAGCAGGACAGGGGGACAAGGCTATGGCTACACCTTC
NA | TRBJ1-4 | TRBV6-5 | 15 | NA | CASSYSAPTNEKLFF | TGTGCCAGCAGTTACTCGGCACCAACTAATGAAAAACTGTTTTTT
TRBD1 | TRBJ2-7 | TRBV7-9 | 13 | few | CASSRTGGYEQYF | TGTGCCAGCAGCCGGACAGGGGGGTACGAGCAGTACTTC
NA | TRBJ1-1 | TRBV3-1/TRBV3-2 | 12 | NA | CASSPRDSEAFF | TGTGCCAGCAGCCCCCGCGACTCTGAAGCTTTCTTT
NA | TRBJ2-3 | TRBV7-3 | 13 | NA | CASSLQGTDTQYF | TGTGCCAGCAGCCTTCAGGGTACAGATACGCAGTATTTT
NA | TRBJ2-1 | TRBV5-1 | 15 | NA | CASSPQWGEYNEQFF | TGCGCCAGCAGCCCCCAATGGGGGGAATACAATGAGCAGTTCTTC
NA | TRBJ2-1 | TRBV4-2 | 16 | NA | CASSQASLVGGNEQFF | TGTGCCAGCAGCCAAGCATCCCTTGTAGGGGGTAATGAGCAGTTCTTC
NA | TRBJ2-2 | TRBV19 | 15 | NA | CASSIGGGPAGELFF | TGTGCCAGTAGTATTGGGGGGGGCCCTGCCGGGGAGCTGTTTTTT
TRBD1 | TRBJ2-7 | TRBV5-1 | 15 | once | CASSQGQGVVDEQYF | TGCGCCAGCAGCCAAGGACAGGGAGTCGTGGACGAGCAGTACTTC
TRBD2 | TRBJ2-2 | TRBV7-3 | 14 | NA | CASSQRGGTGELFF | TGTGCCAGCAGCCAACGGGGGGGCACCGGGGAGCTGTTTTTT
NA | TRBJ1-4 | TRBV28 | 15 | NA | CASSLYRQYNEKLFF | TGTGCCAGCAGTTTATACCGACAGTATAATGAAAAACTGTTTTTT
TRBD1 | TRBJ2-5 | TRBV5-4 | 14 | NA | CASRPGQEKETQYF | TGTGCCAGCAGGCCGGGACAGGAGAAAGAGACCCAGTACTTC
TRBD2 | TRBJ2-2 | TRBV19 | 16 | once | CASSGGGRINTGELFF | TGTGCCAGTAGTGGCGGGGGACGGATTAACACCGGGGAGCTGTTTTTT
NA | TRBJ2-5 | TRBV7-6 | 13 | NA | CASSLLGLRGQYF | TGTGCCAGCAGCTTGTTGGGACTGCGGGGCCAGTACTTC
TRBD2 | TRBJ2-3 | TRBV19 | 14 | NA | CASSTGGSTDTQYF | TGTGCCAGTAGCACGGGGGGTAGCACAGATACGCAGTATTTT
TRBD1 | TRBJ1-6 | TRBV5-4 | 16 | NA | CASSFGQGARNSPLHF | TGTGCCAGCAGCTTTGGCCAGGGGGCTCGTAATTCACCCCTCCACTTT
NA | TRBJ2-7 | TRBV3-1/TRBV3-2 | 12 | NA | CASSQGVYEQYF | TGTGCCAGCAGCCAGGGCGTTTACGAGCAGTACTTC
TRBD1 | TRBJ1-2 | TRBV6-5 | 13 | NA | CASRRTTGEGYTF | TGTGCCAGCAGAAGAACCACAGGGGAAGGCTACACCTTC
NA | TRBJ2-5 | TRBV3-1/TRBV3-2 | 14 | NA | CASSQDPRDFSQYF | TGTGCCAGCAGCCAAGATCCCCGGGACTTTTCCCAGTACTTC